The next 10 T cell receptor beta chains were all read from a single sample in a study of CXCR3-negative and CXCR3-positive naive CD8 T cells. Points from the study as a whole: When CXCR3-positive naive cells were set against CXCR3-negative naive cells, the former had more hydrophobic TRB CDR3s.

The antigens of these receptors remain unknown. TRB cDNA libraries were made by UMI-labeled 5' RACE. Reanalyzing the 5' RACE reads, TCRdb keeps one entry per CDR3 protein, without DNA. This sample's table has 150,000 to 180,000 distinct CDR3 sequences. What was sequenced was naive CXCR3+ CD8+ T cells from blood. Stated subset: CD45RO-CCR7+CD27+CD95- naive CD8+ T cells expressing CXCR3 (TNR3+). The receptor set was obtained from a human donor in good health. Some clones in this sample may be carry-over from other donors' samples.

This chain uses TRBV5-4 with TRBJ2-7; the TCRdb call, TRBD1, lacks DNA for checking. This CDR3 contains 15 residues. Germline V CDR1 and CDR2: SGHNT, YYREEE (reference sequence). The chain's CDR3 is CASSSPRGGNYEQYF.

The rearrangement links TRBV10-3 to TRBJ2-1; TCRdb outputs TRBD2, but without DNA this stays unchecked. Germline V gene data show CDR1 as ENHRY and CDR2 as SYGVKD. The length of the CDR3 is 14 residues. The CDR3 region is CATFASGSYNEQFF.

The rearrangement joins TRBV7-3 to TRBJ2-2; TCRdb proposes TRBD2, but this gene call is untestable without DNA. From germline, CDR1 is SGHTA and CDR2 FQGTGA. The CDR3 extends over 17 amino acids. The CDR3 is CASSPTSGGENTGELFF.

This chain joins TRBV20-1 and TRBJ1-5; TCRdb calls TRBD1, which cannot be checked without DNA. This CDR3 has 14 residues. The germline CDR1 and CDR2 sequences are DFQATT and SNEGSKA (reference sequence). The CDR3 sequence is CSAFPYGGNQPQHF.

This chain's CDR3 is CAISTGGNSYEQYF. The genes are TRBV10-3 and TRBJ2-7. The CDR3 extends over 14 amino acids. Germline V CDR1 and CDR2: ENHRY, SYGVKD.

This chain connects TRBV12-3 or TRBV12-4 to TRBJ1-4; the D gene TCRdb calls, TRBD1, cannot be checked with no DNA. This CDR3 region has 14 residues. CDR3 region: CASSPGGGTGELFF.

The V and J genes are TRBV5-1 and TRBJ2-1. Per germline, CDR1 SGHRS and CDR2 YFSETQ. The CDR3 loop spans 15 amino acids. CDR3 region: CASSWDPSSYNEQFF.

V is TRBV5-1 and J is TRBJ1-3; there is no DNA to check the TCRdb D call of TRBD1. Germline CDR1 and CDR2: SGHRS and YFSETQ. The CDR3 is 16 amino acids. The CDR3 protein is CASSKETGAPGNTIYF.

This chain links TRBV14 with TRBJ2-1; TCRdb lists TRBD2, though no DNA is available to test this call. CDR3 length: 17 amino acids. Germline CDR1 reads SGHDN; CDR2 reads FVKESK. The chain's CDR3 is CASSQARTLSTYNEQFF.

The V and J genes are TRBV12-3 or TRBV12-4 and TRBJ2-3; the D call from TCRdb, TRBD1, cannot be confirmed without DNA. The CDR3 spans 16 residues. The CDR3 reads CASSSDRGRRTDTQYF.